Below are 25 T cell receptor beta chains sequenced from a single sample in a study of radiation and T cells in renal cell carcinoma. Sequenced by immunoSEQ multiplex PCR; TCRdb stores in-frame clones only, minus some. Among fewer than 200,000 clones listed, about 85% were seen once. The sample's time point: blood 4 weeks post-SBRT, at nephrectomy. Treatment here: 15 Gy SBRT to primary tumor, nephrectomy 4 weeks later. This material consisted of blood, taken from a patient whose treatment included radiotherapy and nephrectomy. The receptors come from a woman aged 50 to 65 with renal cell carcinoma.

The rearrangement uses TRBV11-2 and TRBJ2-7; 7 bases align to TRBD1. The J segment lost 0 bases and the V segment lost 4 bases, leaving 15 bases of the junction unmatched. Germline lookup yields CDR1 SGHAT and CDR2 FQNNGV. The CDR3 runs to 18 residues. CDR3 nucleotide sequence: TGTGCCAGCAGCTCCCTCAAGCGTGGACAGGCCGACTCCTACGAGCAGTACTTC. Its protein product is CASSSLKRGQADSYEQYF. The full variable domain, rest sourced from reference TRBV11-2 and TRBJ2-7, is EAGVAQSPRYKIIEKRQSVAFWCNPISGHATLYWYQQILGQGPKLLIQFQNNGVVDDSQLPKDRFSAERLKGVDSTLKIQPAKLEDSAVYLCASSSLKRGQADSYEQYFGPGTRLTVT.

V is TRBV9 and J is TRBJ1-3; D is unresolved. Germline V lookup: CDR1 SGDLS, CDR2 YYNGEE. V shed 2 bases and J shed 2 bases, with 8 bases lying between them. The CDR3 has 14 residues. CDR3 bases: TGTGCCAGCAGCGTTGGGGTGGCTGGAAACACCATATATTTT. Its translation is CASSVGVAGNTIYF.

The chain couples TRBV5-4 to TRBJ2-1, with 10 bases fitting TRBD2. Per the germline V gene, CDR1 is SGHNT and CDR2 is YYREEE (reference sequence). The CDR3 spans 15 residues. V dropped 3 bases and J dropped 5; count of bases not matched to a gene: 5. The CDR3 region is CASSSRTSGNNEQFF. The CDR3 DNA reads as TGTGCCAGCAGCTCACGGACTAGCGGAAACAATGAGCAGTTCTTC.

The chain's CDR3 is CASNGPPPKNEQFF. CDR3 bases: TGTGCCAGTAACGGGCCTCCCCCCAAGAATGAGCAGTTCTTC. The chain employs TRBV19 and TRBJ2-1; no clear D. V was pared by 7 bases and J by 7 bases, with 17 bases between. The germline CDR1 and CDR2 sequences are LNHDA and SQIVND (reference sequence). The CDR3 length is 14 residues.

This chain uses TRBV6-1 with TRBJ1-4; no clear D. The CDR3 has 13 residues. Germline V gives CDR1 MNHNS, CDR2 SASEGT. Between the trimmed V and J ends, which lost 3 bases and 7 bases, there was a span of 9 bases. CDR3 protein: CASSEMYGEKLFF. The CDR3 DNA sequence: TGTGCCAGCAGTGAGATGTACGGTGAAAAACTGTTTTTT.

The chain recombines TRBV21-1 with TRBJ1-1; the table gives TRBD1 as D, unverified against the DNA. TRBV21-1 is a known pseudogene. The CDR3 is 16 residues long. CDR3 coding DNA: TGTGCCAGCAGCGTAGGGGAAAAGGGGATGAACACTGAAGCTTTCTTT. Residues: CASSVGEKGMNTEAFF.

This chain connects TRBV2 to TRBJ1-2; no clear D gene. This CDR3 is 14 amino acids long. The V and J ends lost 0 bases and 2 bases respectively, with 7 bases between them. CDR1 is SNHLY and CDR2 is FYNNEI in the germline V gene. DNA of the CDR3: TGTGCCAGCAGTGAAGCACGCCTAAACTATGGCTACACCTTC. It is translated as CASSEARLNYGYTF.

V and J are TRBV7-9 and TRBJ1-6; D gene ambiguous. Germline CDR1 and CDR2: SEHNR and FQNEAQ (reference sequence). Trimming left V 3 bases short and J 4 bases short, with 7 bases between. The CDR3 spans 14 residues. This CDR3 reads CASSFQRYNSPLHF. The CDR3 DNA sequence: TGTGCCAGCAGCTTCCAGAGATATAATTCACCCCTCCACTTT.

V gene TRBV10-3 combines with J gene TRBJ2-5; no clear D gene. The CDR3 extends over 12 amino acids. Germline V gene data show CDR1 as ENHRY and CDR2 as SYGVKD. V lost 9 bases to trimming and J lost 3 bases, with 11 bases between them. DNA for the CDR3: TGTGCCATGGCGAGTGGTAAAGAGACCCAGTACTTC. Amino acid sequence: CAMASGKETQYF.

This clone was picked up one time. J is TRBJ2-3 and V is TRBV18; maybe TRBD2 (5 bases). V shed 5 bases and J shed 6 bases, with 12 bases lying between them. The CDR3 length is 13 residues. Germline-derived CDR1 and CDR2 are KGHSH and LQKENI. Written as DNA, the CDR3 is TGTGCCAGCTCAGTCGGGGTCGGGGATACGCAGTATTTT. Translation: CASSVGVGDTQYF.

The V and J genes are TRBV5-6 and TRBJ2-7; the match to TRBD1 covers 9 bases. Germline CDR1 is SGHDT and CDR2 is YYEEEE. Trimming took 2 bases from V and 2 from J; bases not matched to a gene: 17. There are 19 residues in the CDR3. CDR3 sequence: CASSFVDRGDLALTYEQYF. CDR3 nucleotide sequence: TGTGCCAGCAGCTTCGTCGACAGGGGGGACTTGGCTCTTACCTACGAGCAGTACTTC. Full variable domain (rest looked up from reference TRBV5-6 and TRBJ2-7): DAGVTQSPTHLIKTRGQQVTLRCSPKSGHDTVSWYQQALGQGPQFIFQYYEEEERQRGNFPDRFSGHQFPNYSSELNVNALLLGDSALYLCASSFVDRGDLALTYEQYFGPGTRLTVT.

This clone has only one observation. The rearrangement links TRBV18 to TRBJ1-3; 8 bases align to TRBD1. Trimming took 5 bases from V and 3 from J; bases not matched to a gene: 9. The CDR3 loop spans 16 amino acids. CDR1 KGHSH and CDR2 LQKENI come from the germline V gene. Written as DNA, the CDR3 is TGTGCCAGCTCAACGAGGACAGGGCAGTATGGAAACACCATATATTTT. This gives the protein CASSTRTGQYGNTIYF. Full variable domain (outside the CDR3, taken from reference TRBV18 and TRBJ1-3): NAGVMQNPRHLVRRRGQEARLRCSPMKGHSHVYWYRQLPEEGLKFMVYLQKENIIDESGMPKERFSAEFPKEGPSILRIQQVVRGDSAAYFCASSTRTGQYGNTIYFGEGSWLTVV.

The rearrangement joins TRBV6-5 to TRBJ1-2; a weak D match, TRBD1 (6 bases). The CDR3 is made up of 15 amino acids. V lost 2 bases and J lost 8, with 18 bases in between. Germline V CDR1 and CDR2: MNHEY, SVGAGI. CDR3 in DNA: TGTGCCAGCAGTTACCTAACAGGGTCAGGTGGGGGCTACACCTTC. Amino acid sequence: CASSYLTGSGGGYTF.

In its sample, this clone was seen once. The V and J genes are TRBV18 and TRBJ2-3; no clear D. The ends were cut back, 6 bases at V and 2 bases at J, with 9 bases in the middle. The germline gives CDR1 KGHSH, CDR2 LQKENI. The CDR3 totals 13 residues. The CDR3 DNA is TGTGCCAGCTCCCCAAAGGTCACAGATACGCAGTATTTT. Amino acid sequence: CASSPKVTDTQYF.

The J gene is TRBJ1-1, the V gene TRBV5-6; 8 bases match TRBD1. V trimming: 7 bases; J trimming: 3 bases; junction bases outside the gene matches: 14. The CDR3 covers 16 residues. The V gene's germline CDR1 is SGHDT and CDR2 YYEEEE. The CDR3 DNA sequence: TGTGCCAGCCGACCATTCTGGACAGGGAGGGACACTGAAGCTTTCTTT. Translation gives CASRPFWTGRDTEAFF.

This chain joins TRBV2 and TRBJ2-7; 9 bases map to TRBD1. After removal of 8 bases from V and 4 bases from J, the junction contained 6 bases not matched to a gene. The CDR3 sequence is 13 residues long. CDR1 is SNHLY and CDR2 is FYNNEI in the germline V gene. This CDR3 reads CASALGQGYEQYF. The CDR3 DNA sequence: TGTGCCAGCGCGCTGGGACAGGGTTACGAGCAGTACTTC.

This chain joins TRBV13 and TRBJ1-1, with 7 nucleotides matching TRBD1. Germline V CDR1 and CDR2: PRHDT, FYEKMQ (reference sequence). After removal of 4 bases from V and 4 bases from J, the junction contained 6 bases not matched to a gene. This CDR3 spans 14 amino acids. The CDR3 DNA follows: TGTGCCAGCAGCTCCAGCCCAGGGGGCACTGAAGCTTTCTTT. Its translation is CASSSSPGGTEAFF.

As for this clone: This CDR3 is missing its conserved last phenylalanine or tryptophan, likely due to a read error. The DNA is left out, because the CDR3 cannot be placed on it with certainty; the CDR3 is given as TCRdb lists it. The chain employs TRBV30 and TRBJ1-2; the table's D call TRBD1 went unverified against the DNA. The CDR3 is made up of 11 amino acids, end residues included. Germline assignment: CDR1 GTSNPN and CDR2 SVGIG (reference sequence). The CDR3 sequence is CAWSKGGAHFV.

The V call is TRBV19, the J call TRBJ1-6; D remains ambiguous. Trimming removed 1 base from V and 7 bases from J, with 14 bases in between. This CDR3 has 16 amino acids. Per germline, CDR1 LNHDA and CDR2 SQIVND (reference sequence). As DNA, the CDR3 is TGTGCCAGTAGTATAGTTCGGTGGACGGGAAATTCACCCCTCCACTTT. It encodes CASSIVRWTGNSPLHF.

This clone was recorded once. V and J are TRBV7-3 and TRBJ1-1; D is undetermined. The CDR3 contains 15 residues. The ends were cut back, 4 bases at V and 2 bases at J, with 14 bases in the middle. The germline CDR1 and CDR2 sequences are SGHTA and FQGTGA. The CDR3 DNA reads as TGTGCCAGCAGCTCCTCGGGCCCGGCAAACACTGAAGCTTTCTTT. The encoded protein is CASSSSGPANTEAFF.

V and J are TRBV11-2 and TRBJ2-7, with D possibly matching TRBD1 (6 bases). Trimming removed 4 bases from V and 0 bases from J, with 16 bases in between. The CDR3 is 16 residues long. CDR1 is SGHAT, CDR2 FQNNGV, per germline. For the CDR3, the DNA is TGTGCCAGCAGCTCCCCCGGGACATCGAGCTCCTACGAGCAGTACTTC. Its translation: CASSSPGTSSSYEQYF.

CDR3 sequence reads: CASSPSTSGGLNTGELFF. In nucleotides, the CDR3 is TGCGCCAGCAGCCCCTCGACTAGCGGGGGGCTGAACACCGGGGAGCTGTTTTTT. This chain uses TRBV4-1 with TRBJ2-2; 13 nucleotides agree with TRBD2. This CDR3 region has 18 residues. CDR1 and CDR2 (germline): MGHRA, YSYEKL. Trimming at V came to 4 bases and at J to 1 base, leaving 6 bases not matched to a gene.

This clone turned up a few times. CDR3 nucleotides: TGTGCCAGCAGCACGCTACCCCAACCGAACACTGAAGCTTTCTTT. Translated, it gives CASSTLPQPNTEAFF. The rearrangement links TRBV7-2 to TRBJ1-1; D remains ambiguous. V was pared by 5 bases and J by 1 base, with 14 bases between. Germline CDR1 and CDR2: SGHTA and FQGNSA. The CDR3 contains 15 residues.

Points on this clone: Within the sample, other DNA sequences also encode this same CDR3. In DNA, the CDR3 is TGCGCCAGCAGCCCAGGACAGTCCTACAATGAGCAGTTCTTC. It is translated as CASSPGQSYNEQFF. The chain employs TRBV5-1 and TRBJ2-1; D perhaps matches TRBD1 (6 bases). The CDR3 extends over 14 amino acids. CDR1 and CDR2 from the germline V gene are SGHRS and YFSETQ. Trimming took 4 bases from V and 1 from J, leaving 9 bases between them.

The chain uses TRBV7-9 and TRBJ2-7; D is unresolved. CDR3 length: 15 residues. The germline gives CDR1 SEHNR, CDR2 FQNEAQ (reference sequence). Between the trimmed V and J ends, which lost 4 bases and 6 bases, there was a span of 19 bases. The CDR3 protein is CASSSAWRTSGEQYF. The CDR3 DNA sequence: TGTGCCAGCAGCTCAGCCTGGCGGACCTCCGGCGAGCAGTACTTC.